This record concerns one T cell receptor (beta chain) sequence. This could be a read error, since a much larger clone is one nucleotide away. This record comes from a study of blood T cells in healthy people across ages. It was with a sample-barcoded 5' primer and a J-beta primer mix that a second PCR of about 6 to 12 cycles was run. From the 5' RACE reads, TCRdb called clonotypes with MiXCR, one entry per CDR3 protein. The sample has fewer than 2,000,000 distinct CDR3 sequences; 30% to 35% are singletons. The CDR3 length is 16 residues. Germline V gene sequence: CDR1 KGHSH, CDR2 LQKENI. The source of this sequence is a woman in her 30s in good health. The sequenced sample was blood. The chain combines TRBV18 with TRBJ1-1; possibly TRBD1 for D (6 bases). CDR3 sequence: CACSPRGGGSNTEAFF. CDR3 nucleotide sequence: TGTGCCTGCTCACCCCGAGGGGGGGGAAGTAACACTGAAGCTTTCTTT.